A single TCR beta chain is shown here with its context. Its antigen is unidentified. These data come from a study of breast tumors, draining lymph nodes, adjacent tissues. Notes on the study in general: That most tumor T cells come from lymph nodes remained unproven. Tumor repertoires ranked between lymph nodes and nontumor tissue in diversity, with V and J gene preferences. Most tumor T cells seemingly derive from lymph node, then expand in tumor. Luminal-like breast cancer showed significantly higher tumor–nontumor repertoire similarity than basal-like.

Germline V CDR1 and CDR2: MNHEY, SVGAGI. Trimming left V 2 bases short and J 4 bases short, with 5 bases between. This CDR3 comprises 13 residues. TCRdb reprocessed the multiplex PCR reads via MiXCR and lists one record per CDR3 protein. The sample shows 11,000 or so distinct CDR3 sequences, about 53% of them seen only once. The material sequenced was breast tumor tissue. The receptor was isolated from a female donor with breast cancer. Some clones in this sample may be carry-over from other donors' samples. V is TRBV6-5 and J is TRBJ1-4; D not certain. The CDR3 loop is CASSYTINEKLFF. The CDR3 DNA follows: TGTGCCAGCAGTTACACTATTAATGAAAAACTGTTTTTT.